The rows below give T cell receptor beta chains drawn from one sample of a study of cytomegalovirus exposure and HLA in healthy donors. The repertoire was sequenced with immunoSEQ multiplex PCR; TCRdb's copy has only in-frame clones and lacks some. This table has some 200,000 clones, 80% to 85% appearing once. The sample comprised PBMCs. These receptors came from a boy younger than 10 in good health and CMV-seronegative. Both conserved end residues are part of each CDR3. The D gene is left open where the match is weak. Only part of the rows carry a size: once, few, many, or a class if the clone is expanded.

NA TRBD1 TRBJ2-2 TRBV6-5 TGTGCCAGCGGGACAGGGGGCGTAACCGGGGAGCTGTTTTTT CASGTGGVTGELFF
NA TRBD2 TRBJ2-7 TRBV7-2 TGTGCCAGCAGCCCAACTAGCGACTCCTACGAGCAGTACTTC CASSPTSDSYEQYF
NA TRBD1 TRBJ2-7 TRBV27 TGTGCCAGCAGTTTCGGACAGGGGGGAGAGCAGTACTTC CASSFGQGGEQYF
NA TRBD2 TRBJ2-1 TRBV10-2 TGCGCCAGCAGTGGGACTAGCGGGAGGACGTACAATGAGCAGTTCTTC CASSGTSGRTYNEQFF
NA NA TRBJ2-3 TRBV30 TGTGCCTGGAGTATAGTAGATACGCAGTATTTT CAWSIVDTQYF
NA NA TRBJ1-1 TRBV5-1 TGCGCCAGCAGCGTGGGAGGTCCGAGACAGTGGACTGAAGCTTTCTTT CASSVGGPRQWTEAFF
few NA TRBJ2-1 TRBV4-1 TGCGCCAGCAGCCAGGAGGGCAATGAGCAGTTCTTC CASSQEGNEQFF
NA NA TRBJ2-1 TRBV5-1 TGCGCCAGCAGCTTCCTTGGGCACCATGCTTACAATGAGCAGTTCTTC CASSFLGHHAYNEQFF
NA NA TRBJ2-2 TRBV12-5 TGTGCTAGTGGTTTATCCCCAAACACCGGGGAGCTGTTTTTT CASGLSPNTGELFF
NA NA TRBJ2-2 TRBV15 TGTGCCACCAGCAGAGTTACCGGGGCCGGGGAGCTGTTTTTT CATSRVTGAGELFF
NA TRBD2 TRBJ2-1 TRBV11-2 TGTGCCAGCAGCCCAGTGGGGACTAGCGGGAGGAATGAGCAGTTCTTC CASSPVGTSGRNEQFF
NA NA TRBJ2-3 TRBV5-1 TGCGCCAGCAGCACAGAAAGTACGCAGTATTTT CASSTESTQYF
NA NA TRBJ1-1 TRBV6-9 TGTGCCAGCAGCCCTTCCGGGCGGGGCACTGAAGCTTTCTTT CASSPSGRGTEAFF